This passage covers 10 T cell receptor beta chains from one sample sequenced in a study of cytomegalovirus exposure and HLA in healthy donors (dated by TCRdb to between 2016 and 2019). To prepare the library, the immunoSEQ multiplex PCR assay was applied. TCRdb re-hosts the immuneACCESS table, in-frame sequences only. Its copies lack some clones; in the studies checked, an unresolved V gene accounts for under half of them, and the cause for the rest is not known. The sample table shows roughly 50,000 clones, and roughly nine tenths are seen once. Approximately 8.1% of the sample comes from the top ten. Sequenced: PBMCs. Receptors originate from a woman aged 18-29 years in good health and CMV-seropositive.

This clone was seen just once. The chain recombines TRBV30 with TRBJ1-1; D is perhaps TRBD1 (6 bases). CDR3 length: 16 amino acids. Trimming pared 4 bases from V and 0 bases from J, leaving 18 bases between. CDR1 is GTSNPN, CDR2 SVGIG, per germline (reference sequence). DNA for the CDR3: TGTGCCTGGACCCAGCCAGGGGCATTAATGAACACTGAAGCTTTCTTT. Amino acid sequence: CAWTQPGALMNTEAFF.

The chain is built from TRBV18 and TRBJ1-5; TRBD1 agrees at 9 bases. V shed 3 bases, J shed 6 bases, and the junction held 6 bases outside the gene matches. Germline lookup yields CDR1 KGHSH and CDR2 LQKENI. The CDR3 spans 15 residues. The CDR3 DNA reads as TGTGCCAGCTCACCTACACAGGGGGCGGGTCAGCCCCAGCATTTT. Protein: CASSPTQGAGQPQHF.

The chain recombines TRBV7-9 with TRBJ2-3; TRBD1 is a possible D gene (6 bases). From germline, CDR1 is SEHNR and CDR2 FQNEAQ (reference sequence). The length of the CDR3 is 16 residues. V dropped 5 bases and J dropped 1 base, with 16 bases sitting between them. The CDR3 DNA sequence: TGTGCCAGCAGCGACCACAGGGACCGGGGCACAGATACGCAGTATTTT. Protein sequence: CASSDHRDRGTDTQYF.

In DNA, the CDR3 is TGTGCCAGCTGCGACCTACAGGGTAACGAGCAGTACTTC. This gives the protein CASCDLQGNEQYF. The rearrangement links TRBV27 to TRBJ2-7; D possibly corresponds to TRBD1 (6 bases). The V and J ends lost 8 bases and 5 bases respectively, with 16 bases between them. The CDR3 contains 13 residues. From germline, CDR1 is MNHEY and CDR2 SMNVEV (reference sequence).

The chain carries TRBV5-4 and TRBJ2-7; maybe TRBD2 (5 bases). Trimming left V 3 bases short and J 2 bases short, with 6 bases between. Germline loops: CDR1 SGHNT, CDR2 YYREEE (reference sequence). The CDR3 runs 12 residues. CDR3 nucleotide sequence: TGTGCCAGCAGCTCCGGGGCCTACGAGCAGTACTTC. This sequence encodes CASSSGAYEQYF.

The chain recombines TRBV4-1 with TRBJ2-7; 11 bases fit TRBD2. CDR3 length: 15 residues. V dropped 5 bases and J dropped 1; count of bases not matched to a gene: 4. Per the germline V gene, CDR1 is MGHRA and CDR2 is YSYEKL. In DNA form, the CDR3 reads TGCGCCAGCAGCTCGCGACTAGCGGGGTCCTACGAGCAGTACTTC. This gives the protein CASSSRLAGSYEQYF.

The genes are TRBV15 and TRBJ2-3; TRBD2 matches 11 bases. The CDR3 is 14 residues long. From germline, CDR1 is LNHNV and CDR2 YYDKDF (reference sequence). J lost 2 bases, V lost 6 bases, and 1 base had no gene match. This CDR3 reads CATRLAGATDTQYF. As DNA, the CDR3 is TGTGCCACCAGACTAGCGGGGGCCACAGATACGCAGTATTTT.

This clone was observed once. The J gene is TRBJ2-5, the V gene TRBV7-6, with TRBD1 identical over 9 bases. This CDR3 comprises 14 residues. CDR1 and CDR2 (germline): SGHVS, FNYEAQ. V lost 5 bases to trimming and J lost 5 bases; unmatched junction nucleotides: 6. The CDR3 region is CASSLGTGLETQYF. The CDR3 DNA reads TGTGCCAGCAGCCTAGGGACAGGGTTGGAGACCCAGTACTTC.

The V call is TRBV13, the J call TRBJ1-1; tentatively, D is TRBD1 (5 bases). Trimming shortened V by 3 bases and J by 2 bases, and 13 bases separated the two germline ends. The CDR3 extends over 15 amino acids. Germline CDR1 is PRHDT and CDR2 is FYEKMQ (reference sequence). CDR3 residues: CASSFWAGLNTEAFF. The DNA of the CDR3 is TGTGCCAGCAGCTTCTGGGCAGGGCTTAACACTGAAGCTTTCTTT.

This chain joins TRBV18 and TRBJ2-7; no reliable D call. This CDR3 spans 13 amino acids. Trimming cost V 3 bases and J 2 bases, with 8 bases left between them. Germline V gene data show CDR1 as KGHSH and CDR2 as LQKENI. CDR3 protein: CASSPNPAYEQYF. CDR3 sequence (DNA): TGTGCCAGCTCACCGAATCCAGCCTACGAGCAGTACTTC.